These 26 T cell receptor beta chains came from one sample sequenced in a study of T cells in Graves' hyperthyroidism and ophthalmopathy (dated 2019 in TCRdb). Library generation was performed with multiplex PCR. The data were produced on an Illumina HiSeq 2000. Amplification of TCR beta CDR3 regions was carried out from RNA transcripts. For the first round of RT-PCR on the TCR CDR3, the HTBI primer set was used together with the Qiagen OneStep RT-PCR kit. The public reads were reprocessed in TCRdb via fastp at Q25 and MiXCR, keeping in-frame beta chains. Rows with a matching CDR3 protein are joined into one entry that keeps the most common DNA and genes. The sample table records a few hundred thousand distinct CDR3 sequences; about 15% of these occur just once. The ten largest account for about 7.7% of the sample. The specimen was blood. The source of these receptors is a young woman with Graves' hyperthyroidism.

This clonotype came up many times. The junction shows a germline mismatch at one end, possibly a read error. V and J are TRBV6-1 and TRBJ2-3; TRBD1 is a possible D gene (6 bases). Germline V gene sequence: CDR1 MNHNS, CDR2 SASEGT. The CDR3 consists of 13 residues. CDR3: CAGSRQDPDTQYF. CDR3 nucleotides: TGTGCCGGCAGTCGACAGGATCCAGATACGCAGTATTTT.

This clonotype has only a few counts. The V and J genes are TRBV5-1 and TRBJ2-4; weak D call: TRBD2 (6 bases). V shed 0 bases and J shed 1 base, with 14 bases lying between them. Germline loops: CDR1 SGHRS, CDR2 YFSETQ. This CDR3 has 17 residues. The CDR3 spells CASSLVRGGMAKNIQYF. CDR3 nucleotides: TGCGCCAGCAGCTTGGTACGGGGCGGGATGGCCAAAAACATTCAGTACTTC.

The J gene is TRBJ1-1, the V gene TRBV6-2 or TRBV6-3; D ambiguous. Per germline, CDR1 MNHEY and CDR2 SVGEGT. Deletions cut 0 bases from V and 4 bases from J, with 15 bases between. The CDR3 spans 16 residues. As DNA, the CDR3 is TGTGCCAGCAGTTACTCATTTAGGCAAGTCCTCACTGAAGCTTTCTTT. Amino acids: CASSYSFRQVLTEAFF.

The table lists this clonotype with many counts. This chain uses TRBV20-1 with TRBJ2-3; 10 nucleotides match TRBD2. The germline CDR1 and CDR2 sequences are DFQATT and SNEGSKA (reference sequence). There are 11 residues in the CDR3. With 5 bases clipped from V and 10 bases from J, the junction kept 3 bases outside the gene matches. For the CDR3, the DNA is TGCAGTGCTCGACTAGCGGGTTCGCAGTATTTT. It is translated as CSARLAGSQYF.

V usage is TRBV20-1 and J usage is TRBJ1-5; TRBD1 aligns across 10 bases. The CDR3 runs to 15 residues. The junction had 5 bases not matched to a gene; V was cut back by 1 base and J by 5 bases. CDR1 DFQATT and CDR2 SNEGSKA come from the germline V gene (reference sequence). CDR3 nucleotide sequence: TGCAGTGCTAGAGCCGGGACAGGGGATCATCAGCCCCAGCATTTT. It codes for CSARAGTGDHQPQHF.

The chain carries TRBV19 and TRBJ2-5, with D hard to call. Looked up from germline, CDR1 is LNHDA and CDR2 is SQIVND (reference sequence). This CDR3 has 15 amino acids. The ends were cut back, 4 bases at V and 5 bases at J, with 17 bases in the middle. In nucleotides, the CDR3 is TGTGCCAGTAGTACCGAATACCCCGGTTCGGAGACCCAGTACTTC. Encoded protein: CASSTEYPGSETQYF.

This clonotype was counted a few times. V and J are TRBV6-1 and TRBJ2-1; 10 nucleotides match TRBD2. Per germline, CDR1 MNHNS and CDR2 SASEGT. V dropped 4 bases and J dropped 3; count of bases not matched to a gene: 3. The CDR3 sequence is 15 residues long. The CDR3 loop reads CASSGTSGDYNEQFF. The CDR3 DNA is TGTGCCAGCAGTGGGACTAGCGGAGACTACAATGAGCAGTTCTTC.

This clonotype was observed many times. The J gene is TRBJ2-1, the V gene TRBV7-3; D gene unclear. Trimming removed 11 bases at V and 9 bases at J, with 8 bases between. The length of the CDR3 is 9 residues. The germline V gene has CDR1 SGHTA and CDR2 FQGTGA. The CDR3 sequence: CAVGSEQFF. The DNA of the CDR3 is TGTGCCGTGGGGTCTGAGCAGTTCTTC.

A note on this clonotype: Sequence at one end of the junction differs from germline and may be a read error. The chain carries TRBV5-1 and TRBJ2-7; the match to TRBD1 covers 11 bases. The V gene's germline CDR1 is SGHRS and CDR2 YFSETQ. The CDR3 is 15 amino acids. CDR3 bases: TGTGCCAGCAGCTTGGGGGGGACAGGGGGGATCGAGCAGTACTTC. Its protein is CASSLGGTGGIEQYF.

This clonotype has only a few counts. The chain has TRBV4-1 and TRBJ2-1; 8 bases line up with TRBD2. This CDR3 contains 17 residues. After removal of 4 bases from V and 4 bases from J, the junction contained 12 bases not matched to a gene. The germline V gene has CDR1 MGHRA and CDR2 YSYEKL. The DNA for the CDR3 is TGCGCCAGCAGCCTGCGAATCTTAGCGGGACAATACAATGAGCAGTTCTTC. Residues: CASSLRILAGQYNEQFF.

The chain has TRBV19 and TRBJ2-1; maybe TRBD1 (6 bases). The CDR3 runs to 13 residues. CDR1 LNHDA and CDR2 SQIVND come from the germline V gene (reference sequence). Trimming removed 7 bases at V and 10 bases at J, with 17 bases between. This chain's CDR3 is CASKKLLGHEQFF. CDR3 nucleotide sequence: TGTGCCAGTAAGAAGTTGCTGGGACACGAGCAGTTCTTC.

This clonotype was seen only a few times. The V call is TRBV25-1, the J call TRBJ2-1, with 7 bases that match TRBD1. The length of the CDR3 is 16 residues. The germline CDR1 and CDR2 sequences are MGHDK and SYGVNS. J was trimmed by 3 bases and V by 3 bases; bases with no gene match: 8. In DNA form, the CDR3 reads TGTGCCAGCAGTGACCAGGGACAGACAAGCTACAATGAGCAGTTCTTC. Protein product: CASSDQGQTSYNEQFF.

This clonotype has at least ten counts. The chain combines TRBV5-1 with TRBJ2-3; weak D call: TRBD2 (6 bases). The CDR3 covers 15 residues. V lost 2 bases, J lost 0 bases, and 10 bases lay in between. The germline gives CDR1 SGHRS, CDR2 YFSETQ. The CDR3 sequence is CASSLSGWSTDTQYF. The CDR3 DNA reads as TGCGCCAGCAGCTTAAGCGGGTGGAGCACAGATACGCAGTATTTT.

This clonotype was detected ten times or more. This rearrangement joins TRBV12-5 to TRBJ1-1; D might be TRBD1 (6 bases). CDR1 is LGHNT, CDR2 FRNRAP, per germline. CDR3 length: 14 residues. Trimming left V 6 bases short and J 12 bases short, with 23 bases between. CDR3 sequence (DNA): TGTGCTAGTGGGGCCGTCACAGGGTCGAGTGGGACTTTCTTT. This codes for CASGAVTGSSGTFF.

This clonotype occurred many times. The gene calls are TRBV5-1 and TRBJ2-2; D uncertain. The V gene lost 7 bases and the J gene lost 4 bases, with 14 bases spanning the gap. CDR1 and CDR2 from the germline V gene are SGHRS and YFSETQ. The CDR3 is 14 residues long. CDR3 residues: CASAPQSGTGELFF. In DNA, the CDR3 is TGCGCCAGCGCTCCCCAGAGTGGCACCGGGGAGCTGTTTTTT. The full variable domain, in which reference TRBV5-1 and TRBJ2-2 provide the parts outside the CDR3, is KAGVTQTPRYLIKTRGQQVTLSCSPISGHRSVSWYQQTPGQGLQFLFEYFSETQRNKGNFPGRFSGRQFSNSRSEMNVSTLELGDSALYLCASAPQSGTGELFFGEGSRLTVL.

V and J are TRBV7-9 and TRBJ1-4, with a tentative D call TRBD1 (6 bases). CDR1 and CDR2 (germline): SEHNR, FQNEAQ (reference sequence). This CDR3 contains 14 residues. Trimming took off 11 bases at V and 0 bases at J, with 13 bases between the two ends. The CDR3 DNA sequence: TGTGCCGTCGGACAGATCGCAACTAATGAAAAACTGTTTTTT. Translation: CAVGQIATNEKLFF.

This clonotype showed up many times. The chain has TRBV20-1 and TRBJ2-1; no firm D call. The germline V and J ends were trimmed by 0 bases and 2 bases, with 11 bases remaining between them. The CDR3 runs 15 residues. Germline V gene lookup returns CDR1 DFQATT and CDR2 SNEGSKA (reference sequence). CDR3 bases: TGCAGTGCTAGAGATCTTAGGGTTCCCTACAATGAGCAGTTCTTC. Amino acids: CSARDLRVPYNEQFF.

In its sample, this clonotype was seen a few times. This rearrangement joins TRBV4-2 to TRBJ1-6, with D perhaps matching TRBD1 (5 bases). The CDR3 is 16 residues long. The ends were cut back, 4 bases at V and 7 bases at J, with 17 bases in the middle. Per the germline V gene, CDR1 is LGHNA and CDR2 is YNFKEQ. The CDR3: CASSRQTVGGNSPLHF. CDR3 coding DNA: TGTGCCAGCAGCCGACAGACGGTGGGGGGGAATTCACCCCTCCACTTT.

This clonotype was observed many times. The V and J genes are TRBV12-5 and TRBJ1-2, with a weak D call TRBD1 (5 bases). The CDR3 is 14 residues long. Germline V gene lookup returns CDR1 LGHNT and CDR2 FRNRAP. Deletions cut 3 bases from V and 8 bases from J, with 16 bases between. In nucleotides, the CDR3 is TGTGCTAGTGGTTTCCGGGACCCCTCGAGGGGCTACACCTTC. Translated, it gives CASGFRDPSRGYTF.

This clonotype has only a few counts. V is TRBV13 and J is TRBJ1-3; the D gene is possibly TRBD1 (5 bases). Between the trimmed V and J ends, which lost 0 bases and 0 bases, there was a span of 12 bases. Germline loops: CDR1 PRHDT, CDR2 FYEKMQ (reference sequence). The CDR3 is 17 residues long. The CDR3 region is CASSLGRGHRSGNTIYF. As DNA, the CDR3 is TGTGCCAGCAGCTTAGGTAGAGGACACCGCTCTGGAAACACCATATATTTT. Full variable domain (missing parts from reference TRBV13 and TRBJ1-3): AAGVIQSPRHLIKEKRETATLKCYPIPRHDTVYWYQQGPGQDPQFLISFYEKMQSDKGSIPDRFSAQQFSDYHSELNMSSLELGDSALYFCASSLGRGHRSGNTIYFGEGSWLTVV.

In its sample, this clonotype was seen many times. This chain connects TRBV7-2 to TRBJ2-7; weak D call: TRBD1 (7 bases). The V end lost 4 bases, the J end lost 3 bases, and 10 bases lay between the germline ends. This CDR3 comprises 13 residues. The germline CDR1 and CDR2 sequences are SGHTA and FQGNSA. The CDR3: CASSYRGGYEQYF. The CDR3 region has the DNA TGTGCCAGCAGCTACAGGGGAGGCTACGAGCAGTACTTC.

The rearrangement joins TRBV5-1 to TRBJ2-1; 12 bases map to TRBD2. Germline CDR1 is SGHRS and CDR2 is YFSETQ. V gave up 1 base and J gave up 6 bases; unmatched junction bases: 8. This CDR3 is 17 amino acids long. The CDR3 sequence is CASSLPPSGGAGNEQFF. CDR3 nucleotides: TGCGCCAGCAGCTTGCCACCTAGCGGGGGGGCCGGCAATGAGCAGTTCTTC.

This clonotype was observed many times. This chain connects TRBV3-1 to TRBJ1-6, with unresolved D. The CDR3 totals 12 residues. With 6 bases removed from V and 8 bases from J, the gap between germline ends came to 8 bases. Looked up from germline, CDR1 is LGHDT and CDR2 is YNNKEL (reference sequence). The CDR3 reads CASRGRDSPLHF. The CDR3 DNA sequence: TGTGCCAGCAGGGGTAGGGATTCACCCCTCCACTTT. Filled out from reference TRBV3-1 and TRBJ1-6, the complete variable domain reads DTAVSQTPKYLVTQMGNDKSIKCEQNLGHDTMYWYKQDSKKFLKIMFSYNNKELIINETVPNRFSPKSPDKAHLNLHINSLELGDSAVYFCASRGRDSPLHFGNGTRLTVT.

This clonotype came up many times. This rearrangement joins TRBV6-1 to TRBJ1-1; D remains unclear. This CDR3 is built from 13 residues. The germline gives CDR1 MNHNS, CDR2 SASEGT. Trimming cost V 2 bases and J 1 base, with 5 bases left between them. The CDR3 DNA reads TGTGCCAGCAGTGAACATGAGAACACTGAAGCTTTCTTT. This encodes CASSEHENTEAFF.

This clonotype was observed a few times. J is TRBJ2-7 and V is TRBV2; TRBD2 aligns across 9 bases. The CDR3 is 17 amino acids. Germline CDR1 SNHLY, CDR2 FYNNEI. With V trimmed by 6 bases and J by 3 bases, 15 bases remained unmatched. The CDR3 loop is CASSVESGGRANYEQYF. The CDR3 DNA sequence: TGTGCCAGCAGCGTGGAATCGGGCGGGAGGGCCAACTACGAGCAGTACTTC.

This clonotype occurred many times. Here the CDR3 reads CASSSQGSNEQFF. In DNA, the CDR3 is TGTGCCAGCAGCTCACAGGGTAGCAATGAGCAGTTCTTC. This sequence joins TRBV11-3 and TRBJ2-1; D is possibly TRBD1 (6 bases). The CDR3 loop spans 13 amino acids. Germline CDR1 and CDR2: SGHNT and YENEEA. V was pared by 4 bases and J by 6 bases, with 10 bases between.